The entry below describes one T cell receptor beta chain. Its cognate antigen is unknown. The treatment was: approximately nine-day PBMC culture with coronavirus spike peptide pools or control peptides (ViraFEST assay). This record comes from a study of vaccination and CD4 T cells after COVID-19. In the study overall: The convalescent group had six males, four females, seven Caucasians, two Asians, one multiracial.

Germline V gene data show CDR1 as DFQATT and CDR2 as SNEGSKA (reference sequence). This CDR3 has 20 residues. Trimming removed 0 bases at V and 1 base at J, with 27 bases between. Researchers used the Oncomine TCR Beta short-read assay to sequence DNA from cultured CD4+ T cells. MiXCR was run by TCRdb on the PCR reads, yielding one entry per CDR3 protein. The table lists about 16,000 distinct CDR3 sequences, about 41% of them singletons. This sequence was found in a human donor who had recovered from COVID-19. The V call is TRBV20-1, the J call TRBJ2-5; D is unclear. What was sequenced was CD4+ T cells from blood, cultured in vitro. CDR3 protein: CSARDHKGSTLRSAQETQYF. CDR3 nucleotide sequence: TGCAGTGCTAGAGACCACAAGGGATCGACCCTGCGGTCGGCCCAAGAGACCCAGTACTTC.